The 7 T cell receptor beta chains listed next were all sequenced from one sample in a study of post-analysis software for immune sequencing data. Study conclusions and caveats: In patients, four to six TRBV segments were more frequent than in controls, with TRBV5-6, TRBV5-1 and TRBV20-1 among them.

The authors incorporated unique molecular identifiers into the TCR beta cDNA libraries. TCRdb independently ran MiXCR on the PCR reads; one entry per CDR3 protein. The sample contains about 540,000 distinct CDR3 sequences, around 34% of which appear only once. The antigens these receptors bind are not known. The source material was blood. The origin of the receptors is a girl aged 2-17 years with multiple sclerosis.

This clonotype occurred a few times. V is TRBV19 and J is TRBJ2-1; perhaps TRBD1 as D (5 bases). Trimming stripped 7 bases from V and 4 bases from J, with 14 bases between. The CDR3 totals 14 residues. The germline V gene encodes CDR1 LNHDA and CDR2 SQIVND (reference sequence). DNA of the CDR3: TGTGCCAGTACCCCAGGGCTAAATTACAATGAGCAGTTCTTC. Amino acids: CASTPGLNYNEQFF.

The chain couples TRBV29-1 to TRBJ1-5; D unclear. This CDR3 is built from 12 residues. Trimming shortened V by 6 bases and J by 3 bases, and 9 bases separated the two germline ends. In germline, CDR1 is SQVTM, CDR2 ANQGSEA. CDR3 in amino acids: CSVREFNQPQHF. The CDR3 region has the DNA TGCAGCGTACGGGAGTTCAATCAGCCCCAGCATTTT. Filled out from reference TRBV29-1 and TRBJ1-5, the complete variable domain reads SAVISQKPSRDICQRGTSLTIQCQVDSQVTMMFWYRQQPGQSLTLIATANQGSEATYESGFVIDKFPISRPNLTFSTLTVSNMSPEDSSIYLCSVREFNQPQHFGDGTRLSIL.

The CDR3 coding sequence is TGTGCCAGCATCGAAGGGGGCCACAATCAGCCCCAGCATTTT. This gives the protein CASIEGGHNQPQHF. The rearrangement uses TRBV6-6 and TRBJ1-5; TRBD1 matches at 7 bases. This CDR3 has 14 amino acids. After removal of 7 bases from V and 3 bases from J, the junction contained 6 bases not matched to a gene. Germline V gene data show CDR1 as MNHNY and CDR2 as SVGAGI (reference sequence).

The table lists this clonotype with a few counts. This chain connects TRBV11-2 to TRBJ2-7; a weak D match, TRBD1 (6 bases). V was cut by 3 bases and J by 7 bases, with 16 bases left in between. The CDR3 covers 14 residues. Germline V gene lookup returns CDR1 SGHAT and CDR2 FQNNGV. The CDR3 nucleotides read TGTGCCAGCAGCTTTGGGGACATCGAGGAAGAGCAGTACTTC. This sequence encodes CASSFGDIEEEQYF.

The DNA for the CDR3 is TGCAGCGGAGGGACTAGCAGCTACGAGCAGTACTTC. Translation: CSGGTSSYEQYF. The V gene is TRBV29-1, the J gene TRBJ2-7, with 9 positions matching TRBD2. Germline V gene data show CDR1 as SQVTM and CDR2 as ANQGSEA. There are 12 residues in the CDR3. Trimming cost V 7 bases and J 3 bases; bases outside gene matches: 4.

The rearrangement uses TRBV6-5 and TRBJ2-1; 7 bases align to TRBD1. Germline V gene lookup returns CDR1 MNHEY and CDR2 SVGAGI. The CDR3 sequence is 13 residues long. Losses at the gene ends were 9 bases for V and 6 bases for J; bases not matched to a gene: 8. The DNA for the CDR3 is TGTGCCAGTTCCAGGGACAGTCGCAATGAGCAGTTCTTC. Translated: CASSRDSRNEQFF.

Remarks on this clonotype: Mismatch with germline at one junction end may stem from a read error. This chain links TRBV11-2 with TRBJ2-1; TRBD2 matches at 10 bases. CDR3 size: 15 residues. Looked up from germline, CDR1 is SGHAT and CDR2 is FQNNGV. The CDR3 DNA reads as TGTGTCAGCAGCGGGAGGGGGACTTTGTACAATGAGCAGTTCTTC. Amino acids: CVSSGRGTLYNEQFF.